These T cell receptor beta chains were read from a single sample in a study of blood T cell repertoires in COVID-19. TCRdb's table, derived via immunoSEQ multiplex PCR, lists solely in-frame clones and lacks some. The table shows roughly 220,000 clones, with around 86% occurring only once. The sequenced material came from peripheral blood. Source of these receptors: a man between 60 and 70 years old with acute or convalescent COVID-19. CDR3s include the opening cysteine and the closing phenylalanine or tryptophan. The D gene is left open where the match is weak. Clone size appears in some rows only: once, few, many, or a class for an expanded clone.

clone_size | d_call | v_call | cdr3_aa
- | - | TRBV6-5 | CASTHGQPNTEAFF
- | TRBD1 | TRBV19 | CASSLPGQGATYEQYF
- | - | TRBV4-1 | CASSQVRGPLEQYF
few | TRBD2 | TRBV4-1 | CASSLAGGTYNEQFF
- | - | TRBV5-5 | CASSPGGRYSPLHF
- | TRBD1 | TRBV6-2/TRBV6-3 | CASSKRGQGANTGELFF
- | TRBD1 | TRBV10-1 | CASRSGQGYTGELFF
- | - | TRBV6-5 | CASQSDTRPQHF
- | - | TRBV30 | CAWSSRVDNSPLHF
- | - | TRBV19 | CASRRGQRYEQYF
- | TRBD1 | TRBV19 | CASSIGDRDNSPLHF
- | - | TRBV3-1/TRBV3-2 | CAIGDIAGNTIYF
once | - | TRBV27 | CASSFRRTEEPQHF
once | TRBD1 | TRBV7-8 | CASSAAGQGAADTQYF
once | TRBD2 | TRBV29-1 | CSVVGLAGNEQFF
- | - | TRBV4-3 | CASSQERERLTNEKLFF
once | - | TRBV5-1 | CASSLPGPDGYTF
- | TRBD1 | TRBV27 | CASSPDRGQHGELFF
few | TRBD2 | TRBV11-2 | CASSLAGGEQYF
few | - | TRBV6-5 | CASRGGQNSPLHF
- | TRBD2 | TRBV11-3 | CASSHGLAGSTDTQYF
- | TRBD1 | TRBV9 | CASSVGQGTGGYTF
- | - | TRBV4-2 | CASSQYSGGSYEQYF
- | - | TRBV19 | CAAIGGVGNTEAFF
- | - | TRBV18 | CASSTPGGYEQYF
- | - | TRBV7-3 | CASSLVGGSGNTIYF
few | - | TRBV27 | CASSLQGSSGNTIYF
- | - | TRBV4-3 | CASSQVSSNSPLHF
- | TRBD2 | TRBV4-1 | CASSRGTNTDTQYF
- | - | TRBV5-4 | CASSLDKNTGELFF
- | TRBD1 | TRBV6-5 | CASTQTGGGLNEQFF
once | TRBD1 | TRBV19 | CASHPPGTGGRDTEAFF
- | TRBD2 | TRBV11-3 | CASSGSGAYNEQFF
- | TRBD1 | TRBV6-2/TRBV6-3 | CASSYSGQGSYEQYF
- | - | TRBV10-3 | CAIRTGQLNEQFF
- | - | TRBV19 | CASTAGGSHTGELFF
- | TRBD1 | TRBV9 | CASSVEGTGNEQFF
- | - | TRBV6-2/TRBV6-3 | CASSWAGTTGEQYF
- | TRBD1 | TRBV10-3 | CAISERTGGDTQYF
- | - | TRBV29-1 | CSVEGVKEGGTEAFF
- | - | TRBV2 | CASSEEAATYNEQFF